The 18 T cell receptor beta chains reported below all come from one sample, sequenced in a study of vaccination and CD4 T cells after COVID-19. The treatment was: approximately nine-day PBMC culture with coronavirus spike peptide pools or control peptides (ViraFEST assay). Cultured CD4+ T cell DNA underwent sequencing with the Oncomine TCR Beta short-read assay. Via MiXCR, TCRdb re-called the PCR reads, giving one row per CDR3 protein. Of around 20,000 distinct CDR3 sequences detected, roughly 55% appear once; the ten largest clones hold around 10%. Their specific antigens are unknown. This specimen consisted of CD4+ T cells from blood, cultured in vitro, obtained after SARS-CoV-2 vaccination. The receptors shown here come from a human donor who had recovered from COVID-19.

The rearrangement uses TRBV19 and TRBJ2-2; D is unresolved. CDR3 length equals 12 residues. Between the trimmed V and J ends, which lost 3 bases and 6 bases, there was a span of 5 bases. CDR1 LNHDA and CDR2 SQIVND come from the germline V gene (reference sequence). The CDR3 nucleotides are TGTGCCAGTAGTATGCAGGCCGGGGAGCTGTTTTTT. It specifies CASSMQAGELFF.

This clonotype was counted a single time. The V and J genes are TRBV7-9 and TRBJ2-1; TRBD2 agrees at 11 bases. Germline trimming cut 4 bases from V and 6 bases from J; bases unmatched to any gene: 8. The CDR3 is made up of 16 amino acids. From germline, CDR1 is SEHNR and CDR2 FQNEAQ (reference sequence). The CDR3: CASSSKTSGSVNEQFF. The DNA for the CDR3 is TGTGCCAGCAGCTCAAAAACTAGCGGGAGTGTCAATGAGCAGTTCTTC.

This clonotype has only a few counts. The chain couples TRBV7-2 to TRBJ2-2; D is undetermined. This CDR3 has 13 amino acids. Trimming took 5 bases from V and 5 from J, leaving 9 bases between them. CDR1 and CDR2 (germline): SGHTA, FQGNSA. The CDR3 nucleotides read TGTGCCAGCAGCCTCCTGCGAACCGGGGAGCTGTTTTTT. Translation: CASSLLRTGELFF. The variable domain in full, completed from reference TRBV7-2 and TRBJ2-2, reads GAGVSQSPSNKVTEKGKDVELRCDPISGHTALYWYRQSLGQGLEFLIYFQGNSAPDKSGLPSDRFSAERTGGSVSTLTIQRTQQEDSAVYLCASSLLRTGELFFGEGSRLTVL.

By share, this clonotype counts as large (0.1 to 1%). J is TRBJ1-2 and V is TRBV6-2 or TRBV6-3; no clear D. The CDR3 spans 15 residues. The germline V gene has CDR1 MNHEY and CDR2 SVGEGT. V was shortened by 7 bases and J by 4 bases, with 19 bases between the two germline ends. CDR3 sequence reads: CASTLWGDLRYGYTF. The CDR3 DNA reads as TGTGCCAGCACCCTATGGGGAGACCTCCGCTATGGCTACACCTTC.

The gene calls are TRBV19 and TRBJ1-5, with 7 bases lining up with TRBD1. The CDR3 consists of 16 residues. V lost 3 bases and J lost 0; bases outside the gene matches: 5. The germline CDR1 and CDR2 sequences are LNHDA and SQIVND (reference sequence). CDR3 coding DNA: TGTGCCAGTAGTATTCTGACAGGGAGTAGCAATCAGCCCCAGCATTTT. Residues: CASSILTGSSNQPQHF.

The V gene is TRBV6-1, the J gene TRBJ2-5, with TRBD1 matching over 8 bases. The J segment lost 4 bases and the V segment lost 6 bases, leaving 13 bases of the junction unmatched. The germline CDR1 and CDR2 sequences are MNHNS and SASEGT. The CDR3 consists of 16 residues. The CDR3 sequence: CASRRTRTGIGETQYF. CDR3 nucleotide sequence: TGTGCCAGCAGACGAACCCGGACAGGGATTGGAGAGACCCAGTACTTC.

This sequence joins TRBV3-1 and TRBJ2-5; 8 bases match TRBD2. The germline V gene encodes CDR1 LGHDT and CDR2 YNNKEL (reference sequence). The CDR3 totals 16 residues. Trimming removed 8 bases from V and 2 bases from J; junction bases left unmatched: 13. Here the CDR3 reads CASSGMGRGAQETQYF. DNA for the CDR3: TGTGCCAGCTCTGGGATGGGGCGGGGGGCACAAGAGACCCAGTACTTC.

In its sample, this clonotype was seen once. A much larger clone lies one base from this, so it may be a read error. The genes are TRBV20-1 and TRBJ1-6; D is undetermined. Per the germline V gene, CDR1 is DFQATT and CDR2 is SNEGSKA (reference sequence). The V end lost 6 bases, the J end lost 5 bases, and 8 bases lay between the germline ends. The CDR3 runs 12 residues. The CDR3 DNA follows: TGCAGTGCCTGGACGGATAATTCACCCCTCCACTTT. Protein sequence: CSAWTDNSPLHF.

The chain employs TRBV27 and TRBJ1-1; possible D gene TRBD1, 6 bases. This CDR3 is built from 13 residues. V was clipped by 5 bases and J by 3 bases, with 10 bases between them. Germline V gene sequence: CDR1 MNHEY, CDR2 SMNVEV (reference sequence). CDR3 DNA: TGTGCCAGCAGTCCCGGACAGTACACTGAAGCTTTCTTT. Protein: CASSPGQYTEAFF.

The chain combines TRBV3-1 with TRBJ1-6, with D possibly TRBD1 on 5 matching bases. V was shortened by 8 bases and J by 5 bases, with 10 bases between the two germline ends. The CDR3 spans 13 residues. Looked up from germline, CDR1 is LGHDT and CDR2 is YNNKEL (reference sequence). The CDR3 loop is CASRGVDNSPLHF. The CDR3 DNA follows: TGTGCCAGCCGAGGGGTAGATAATTCACCCCTCCACTTT. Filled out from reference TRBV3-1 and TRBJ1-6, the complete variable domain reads DTAVSQTPKYLVTQMGNDKSIKCEQNLGHDTMYWYKQDSKKFLKIMFSYNNKELIINETVPNRFSPKSPDKAHLNLHINSLELGDSAVYFCASRGVDNSPLHFGNGTRLTVT.

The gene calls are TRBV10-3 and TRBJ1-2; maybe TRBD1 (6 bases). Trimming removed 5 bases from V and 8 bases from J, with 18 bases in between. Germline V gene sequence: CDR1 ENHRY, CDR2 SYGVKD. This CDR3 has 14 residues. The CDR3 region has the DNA TGTGCCATCAGTAACGAGGACAGTCTGGGAGGCTACACCTTC. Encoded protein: CAISNEDSLGGYTF.

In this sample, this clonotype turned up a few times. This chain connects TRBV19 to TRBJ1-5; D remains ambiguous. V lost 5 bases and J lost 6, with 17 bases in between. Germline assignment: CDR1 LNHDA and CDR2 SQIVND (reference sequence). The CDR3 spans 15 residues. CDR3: CASSPGRASSQPQHF. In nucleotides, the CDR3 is TGTGCCAGTAGTCCCGGGAGGGCGTCAAGTCAGCCCCAGCATTTT.

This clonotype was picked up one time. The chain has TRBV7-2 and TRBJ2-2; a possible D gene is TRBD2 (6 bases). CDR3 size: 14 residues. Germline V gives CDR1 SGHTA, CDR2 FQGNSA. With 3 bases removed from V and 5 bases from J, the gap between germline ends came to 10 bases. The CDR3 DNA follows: TGTGCCAGCAGCTTTAATCGGGGGACCGGGGAGCTGTTTTTT. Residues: CASSFNRGTGELFF.

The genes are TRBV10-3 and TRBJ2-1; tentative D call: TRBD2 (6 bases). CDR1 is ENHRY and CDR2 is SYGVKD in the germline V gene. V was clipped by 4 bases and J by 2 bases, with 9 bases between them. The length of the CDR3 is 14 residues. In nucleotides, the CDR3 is TGTGCCATCAGTGGTAGCGGTCCCTACAATGAGCAGTTCTTC. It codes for CAISGSGPYNEQFF.

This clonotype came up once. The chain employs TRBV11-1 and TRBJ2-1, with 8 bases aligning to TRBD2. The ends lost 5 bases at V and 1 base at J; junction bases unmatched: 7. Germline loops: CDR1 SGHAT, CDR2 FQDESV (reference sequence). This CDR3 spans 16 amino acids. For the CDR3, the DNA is TGTGCCAGCAGCCCTCTTCGGGAGGGTTCCTACAATGAGCAGTTCTTC. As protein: CASSPLREGSYNEQFF.

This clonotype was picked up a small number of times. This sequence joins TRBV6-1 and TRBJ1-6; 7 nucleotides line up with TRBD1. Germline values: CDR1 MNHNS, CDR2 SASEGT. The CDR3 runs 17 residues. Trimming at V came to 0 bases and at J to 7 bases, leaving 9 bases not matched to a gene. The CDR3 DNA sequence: TGTGCCAGCAGTGAAGCGCCGTTAGGGGGCCCCAATTCACCCCTCCACTTT. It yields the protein CASSEAPLGGPNSPLHF.

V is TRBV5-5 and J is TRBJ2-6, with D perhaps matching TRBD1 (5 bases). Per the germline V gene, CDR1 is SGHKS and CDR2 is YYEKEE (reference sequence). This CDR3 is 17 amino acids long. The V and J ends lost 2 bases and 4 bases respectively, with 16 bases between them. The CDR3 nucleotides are TGTGCCAGCAGCTTTAGTCAGGGATTCGGCGGGGCCAACGTCCTGACTTTC. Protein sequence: CASSFSQGFGGANVLTF.

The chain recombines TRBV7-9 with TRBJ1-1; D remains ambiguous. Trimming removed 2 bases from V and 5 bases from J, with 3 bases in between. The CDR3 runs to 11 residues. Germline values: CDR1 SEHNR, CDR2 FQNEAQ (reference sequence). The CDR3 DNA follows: TGTGCCAGCAGCTTATCGACTGAAGCTTTCTTT. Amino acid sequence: CASSLSTEAFF.